This entry lists 30 T cell receptor beta chains sequenced from one sample in a study of blood T cell repertoires in COVID-19. Sequencing used immunoSEQ multiplex PCR; TCRdb keeps in-frame clones, though not all of them. Of around 59,000 clones in the sample, around 88% were seen once. Sequencing was performed on peripheral blood. Every receptor here comes from a man aged 55 to 70 with acute or convalescent COVID-19.

This chain connects TRBV7-9 to TRBJ2-1, with 8 bases fitting TRBD1. Germline CDR1 SEHNR, CDR2 FQNEAQ (reference sequence). The CDR3 runs to 15 residues. V was pared by 3 bases and J by 5 bases, with 6 bases of the junction left unmatched. The DNA of the CDR3 is TGTGCCAGCAGCTTTGGACAGGGATACAACAATGAGCAGTTCTTC. It encodes CASSFGQGYNNEQFF.

This clone has only a few counts. CDR3 in DNA: TGTGCCAGCAGTGAACGATCGCGGGGTGAGACCCAGTACTTC. It encodes CASSERSRGETQYF. The genes are TRBV6-1 and TRBJ2-5, with D possibly matching TRBD2 (6 bases). The ends were cut back, 2 bases at V and 5 bases at J, with 12 bases in the middle. Germline V gene data show CDR1 as MNHNS and CDR2 as SASEGT. The CDR3 loop spans 14 amino acids.

This clone came up once. The chain has TRBV5-1 and TRBJ1-2, with D hard to call. The germline CDR1 and CDR2 sequences are SGHRS and YFSETQ. Trimming took off 3 bases at V and 4 bases at J, with 13 bases between the two ends. The CDR3 has 14 residues. Here the CDR3 reads CASSSQRFPYGYTF. The CDR3 DNA sequence: TGCGCCAGCAGCTCCCAGCGGTTCCCCTATGGCTACACCTTC.

The V and J genes are TRBV7-9 and TRBJ2-3; unclear D gene. V lost 2 bases, J lost 4 bases, and 16 bases lay in between. CDR1 SEHNR and CDR2 FQNEAQ come from the germline V gene (reference sequence). The CDR3 is 16 amino acids. DNA for the CDR3: TGTGCCAGCAGCTTACCCGGCCTAGTAGAATCAGATACGCAGTATTTT. Translating gives CASSLPGLVESDTQYF.

J is TRBJ2-1 and V is TRBV30; D remains ambiguous. Germline CDR1 reads GTSNPN; CDR2 reads SVGIG (reference sequence). The germline V and J ends were trimmed by 4 bases and 1 base, with 11 bases remaining between them. The CDR3 has 14 residues. CDR3 sequence (DNA): TGTGCCTGGACCTCCCGGAGTTCCTACAATGAGCAGTTCTTC. This encodes CAWTSRSSYNEQFF.

The rearrangement links TRBV19 to TRBJ1-6, with TRBD1 matching over 8 bases. Germline CDR1 LNHDA, CDR2 SQIVND (reference sequence). The CDR3 loop spans 16 amino acids. Trimming cost V 3 bases and J 10 bases; bases outside gene matches: 11. The CDR3 sequence: CASSIRPGQVSSPLHF. CDR3 DNA: TGTGCCAGTAGTATTCGACCGGGACAGGTCTCATCACCCCTCCACTTT.

This chain connects TRBV20-1 to TRBJ1-1; no definite D call. This CDR3 is 11 amino acids long. CDR1 DFQATT and CDR2 SNEGSKA come from the germline V gene (reference sequence). The CDR3 protein is CSGEGNTEAFF. The CDR3 DNA reads as TGCAGCGGGGAGGGGAACACTGAAGCTTTCTTT.

The chain employs TRBV19 and TRBJ1-4, with D perhaps matching TRBD1 (6 bases). This CDR3 region has 14 residues. Trimming stripped 8 bases from V and 8 bases from J, with 18 bases between. Germline V gene lookup returns CDR1 LNHDA and CDR2 SQIVND (reference sequence). The CDR3 nucleotides read TGTGCCAGTTCCCGGGACAACGGTCGGGAAAAACTGTTTTTT. It is translated as CASSRDNGREKLFF.

The V and J genes are TRBV30 and TRBJ2-7, with a possible D match to TRBD1 (5 bases). Germline loops: CDR1 GTSNPN, CDR2 SVGIG (reference sequence). The CDR3 sequence is 13 residues long. The ends were cut back, 0 bases at V and 2 bases at J, with 8 bases in the middle. The DNA of the CDR3 is TGTGCCTGGAGTGTGGGCAGGGCCTACGAGCAGTACTTC. It codes for CAWSVGRAYEQYF.

The V call is TRBV19, the J call TRBJ1-5, with D tentatively TRBD1 (5 bases). Germline assignment: CDR1 LNHDA and CDR2 SQIVND (reference sequence). Trimming removed 2 bases from V and 0 bases from J, with 8 bases in between. CDR3 length: 15 residues. The CDR3: CASSIKGDSNQPQHF. CDR3 in DNA: TGTGCCAGTAGTATAAAAGGGGATAGCAATCAGCCCCAGCATTTT.

The rearrangement links TRBV6-5 to TRBJ2-7, with TRBD1 matching over 9 bases. This CDR3 is built from 15 residues. Germline V lookup: CDR1 MNHEY, CDR2 SVGAGI. V lost 7 bases, J lost 3 bases, and 10 bases stayed unmatched. In nucleotides, the CDR3 is TGTGCCAGCACCCTATCGGGGACAGGGCGCTACGAGCAGTACTTC. It translates to CASTLSGTGRYEQYF.

This clone is a singleton in its sample. The V gene is TRBV2, the J gene TRBJ1-2; D possibly corresponds to TRBD1 (6 bases). Germline V gene sequence: CDR1 SNHLY, CDR2 FYNNEI. The length of the CDR3 is 15 residues. The germline V and J ends were trimmed by 6 bases and 4 bases, with 18 bases remaining between them. This chain's CDR3 is CASSKTRDNIYGYTF. CDR3 sequence (DNA): TGTGCCAGCAGCAAGACCCGGGACAATATCTATGGCTACACCTTC.

The chain is built from TRBV5-5 and TRBJ1-1; 8 bases are shared with TRBD1. This CDR3 region has 16 residues. CDR1 is SGHKS and CDR2 is YYEKEE in the germline V gene (reference sequence). J was trimmed by 1 base and V by 4 bases; bases with no gene match: 9. Here the CDR3 DNA reads TGTGCCAGCAGCGATTCCCCCCAGGGGGCGAACACTGAAGCTTTCTTT. This encodes CASSDSPQGANTEAFF.

This clone came up once. This chain joins TRBV30 and TRBJ1-2, with D unclear. This CDR3 comprises 13 residues. CDR1 is GTSNPN, CDR2 SVGIG, per germline (reference sequence). Trimming shortened V by 0 bases and J by 4 bases, and 9 bases separated the two germline ends. Here the CDR3 reads CAWSVRSGYGYTF. The CDR3, as DNA: TGTGCCTGGAGTGTACGATCCGGCTATGGCTACACCTTC.

In its sample, this clone was seen a few times. The V and J genes are TRBV29-1 and TRBJ2-3; 7 positions match TRBD2. The CDR3 consists of 14 residues. V trimming: 1 base; J trimming: 4 bases; junction bases outside the gene matches: 5. Looked up from germline, CDR1 is SQVTM and CDR2 is ANQGSEA. DNA of the CDR3: TGCAGCGTTGAAGGCGGGGCGGGGGCAGATACGCAGTATTTT. Its protein product is CSVEGGAGADTQYF.

The J gene is TRBJ1-2, the V gene TRBV7-9; D is unclear. CDR1 is SEHNR, CDR2 FQNEAQ, per germline (reference sequence). This CDR3 region has 11 residues. V dropped 8 bases and J dropped 3 bases, with 7 bases sitting between them. CDR3 loop: CASGGDYGYTF. The CDR3 bases are TGTGCCAGCGGCGGGGACTATGGCTACACCTTC.

The chain couples TRBV14 to TRBJ2-7, with 10 bases that match TRBD1. Germline CDR1 SGHDN, CDR2 FVKESK. The CDR3 has 15 amino acids. V was pared by 2 bases and J by 6 bases, with 7 bases of the junction left unmatched. The CDR3 bases are TGTGCCAGCAGCCAATACAGGGACAGGGGTCGCGAGCAGTACTTC. As protein: CASSQYRDRGREQYF.

This chain links TRBV14 with TRBJ1-2; D might be TRBD1 (5 bases). Germline loops: CDR1 SGHDN, CDR2 FVKESK. The CDR3 runs to 14 residues. Deletions cut 0 bases from V and 4 bases from J, with 9 bases between. CDR3 region: CASSQDLGLYGYTF. The CDR3 region has the DNA TGTGCCAGCAGCCAAGATTTGGGGCTCTATGGCTACACCTTC.

This chain joins TRBV11-2 and TRBJ2-7; D may be TRBD1 (6 bases). V was shortened by 3 bases and J by 2 bases, with 14 bases between the two germline ends. This CDR3 comprises 15 residues. Germline CDR1 is SGHAT and CDR2 is FQNNGV. CDR3 bases: TGTGCCAGCAGCTTCCCACAGGGAATGGCCTACGAGCAGTACTTC. The encoded protein is CASSFPQGMAYEQYF. The full variable domain, completed using reference TRBV11-2 and TRBJ2-7, is EAGVAQSPRYKIIEKRQSVAFWCNPISGHATLYWYQQILGQGPKLLIQFQNNGVVDDSQLPKDRFSAERLKGVDSTLKIQPAKLEDSAVYLCASSFPQGMAYEQYFGPGTRLTVT.

The V gene is TRBV3-1 (or the pseudogene TRBV3-2), the J gene TRBJ1-6; D is unresolved. Germline V CDR1 and CDR2: LGHDT, YNNKEL (reference sequence). Deletions cut 5 bases from V and 7 bases from J, with 15 bases between. The CDR3 consists of 15 residues. CDR3 DNA: TGTGCCAGCAGCGTCGGGATCACGCGGAATTCACCCCTCCACTTT. It translates to CASSVGITRNSPLHF.

The chain uses TRBV6-4 and TRBJ1-5; D gene ambiguous. The V end lost 7 bases, the J end lost 4 bases, and 11 bases lay between the germline ends. The V gene's germline CDR1 is MRHNA and CDR2 SNTAGT. CDR3 length equals 13 residues. For the CDR3, the DNA is TGTGCCAGCACCCAACAGCGGAATCAGCCCCAGCATTTT. Amino acids: CASTQQRNQPQHF.

The gene calls are TRBV3-1 (or the pseudogene TRBV3-2) and TRBJ2-3; 13 bases map to TRBD2. CDR3 length equals 17 residues. Germline-derived CDR1 and CDR2 are LGHDT and YNNKEL (reference sequence). The trim removed 3 bases at V and 3 bases at J, leaving 6 bases unmatched. The CDR3 region has the DNA TGTGCCAGCAGCCAGAGGACTAGCGGGAGAGGTACAGATACGCAGTATTTT. Its protein is CASSQRTSGRGTDTQYF.

The rearrangement links TRBV2 to TRBJ2-7; 10 bases align to TRBD1. V dropped 6 bases and J dropped 3; count of bases not matched to a gene: 5. The CDR3 consists of 14 residues. Germline V gene data show CDR1 as SNHLY and CDR2 as FYNNEI. CDR3 in DNA: TGTGCCAGCAGCGGGGGACAGGGGAACTACGAGCAGTACTTC. This gives the protein CASSGGQGNYEQYF.

This chain joins TRBV5-1 and TRBJ1-2; TRBD1 matches at 10 bases. This CDR3 contains 14 residues. Unmatched junction bases numbered 6, after V lost 4 bases and J lost 6 bases. Germline V lookup: CDR1 SGHRS, CDR2 YFSETQ. As DNA, the CDR3 is TGCGCCAGCAGCCCTCGACAGGGGGCGGATGGCTACACCTTC. This sequence encodes CASSPRQGADGYTF.

The chain is built from TRBV5-1 and TRBJ2-2; 8 bases match TRBD1. Germline CDR1 SGHRS, CDR2 YFSETQ. The CDR3 extends over 15 amino acids. J was trimmed by 6 bases and V by 0 bases; bases with no gene match: 4. The DNA of the CDR3 is TGCGCCAGCAGCTTGGTGGACAGGGAATCCGGGGAGCTGTTTTTT. It encodes CASSLVDRESGELFF.

The chain joins TRBV11-2 to TRBJ1-3; no clear D. Per germline, CDR1 SGHAT and CDR2 FQNNGV. This CDR3 comprises 16 residues. The V end lost 3 bases, the J end lost 4 bases, and 16 bases lay between the germline ends. This CDR3 is CASSFAGVLAGNTIYF. DNA for the CDR3: TGTGCCAGCAGCTTTGCCGGGGTTTTGGCGGGAAACACCATATATTTT.

The V gene is TRBV21-1, the J gene TRBJ2-2; the DNA was not compared with TRBD1, the D call given in the table. TRBV21-1 is a documented pseudogene. The CDR3 runs to 17 residues. The CDR3 region is CASSRNNPGHNTGELFF. CDR3 sequence (DNA): TGTGCCAGCAGCAGGAACAACCCTGGACATAACACCGGGGAGCTGTTTTTT.

The rearrangement links TRBV27 to TRBJ1-2; no firm D call. V was trimmed by 2 bases and J by 7 bases, leaving 11 bases between them. Germline CDR1 reads MNHEY; CDR2 reads SMNVEV (reference sequence). This CDR3 has 13 amino acids. This chain's CDR3 is CASSLDGERGYTF. Written as DNA, the CDR3 is TGTGCCAGCAGTTTAGACGGGGAGCGTGGCTACACCTTC.

This clone was seen just once. V usage is TRBV30 and J usage is TRBJ2-1, with 9 bases matching TRBD2. The CDR3 has 16 amino acids. The germline V gene has CDR1 GTSNPN and CDR2 SVGIG (reference sequence). Germline trimming cut 2 bases from V and 4 bases from J; bases unmatched to any gene: 9. Written as DNA, the CDR3 is TGTGCCTGGAGTCCTTTGAGCGGGAGGTTTTACAATGAGCAGTTCTTC. This translates into CAWSPLSGRFYNEQFF.

This clone was observed a few times. The chain recombines TRBV7-2 with TRBJ2-1; D unclear. Trimming removed 1 base from V and 6 bases from J, with 10 bases in between. This CDR3 comprises 14 residues. Germline CDR1 SGHTA, CDR2 FQGNSA. CDR3 nucleotide sequence: TGTGCCAGCAGCTTAGTATCCTCCCTCAATGAGCAGTTCTTC. This encodes CASSLVSSLNEQFF.